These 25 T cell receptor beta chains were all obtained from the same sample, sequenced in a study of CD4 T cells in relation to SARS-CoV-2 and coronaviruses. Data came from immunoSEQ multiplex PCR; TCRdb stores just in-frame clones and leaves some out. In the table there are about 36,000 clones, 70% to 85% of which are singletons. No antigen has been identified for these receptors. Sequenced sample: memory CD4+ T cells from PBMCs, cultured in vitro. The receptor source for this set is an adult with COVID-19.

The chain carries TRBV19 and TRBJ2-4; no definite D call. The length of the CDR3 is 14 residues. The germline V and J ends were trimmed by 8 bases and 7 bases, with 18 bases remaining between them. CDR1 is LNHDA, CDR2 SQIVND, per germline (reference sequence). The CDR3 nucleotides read TGTGCCAGTTCTCCCACCTTCTCGGGTAACATTCAGTACTTC. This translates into CASSPTFSGNIQYF.

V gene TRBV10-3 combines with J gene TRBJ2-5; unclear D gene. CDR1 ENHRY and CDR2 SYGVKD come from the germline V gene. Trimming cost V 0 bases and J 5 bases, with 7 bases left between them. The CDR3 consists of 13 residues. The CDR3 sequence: CAISESWAETQYF. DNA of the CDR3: TGTGCCATCAGTGAGTCGTGGGCCGAGACCCAGTACTTC.

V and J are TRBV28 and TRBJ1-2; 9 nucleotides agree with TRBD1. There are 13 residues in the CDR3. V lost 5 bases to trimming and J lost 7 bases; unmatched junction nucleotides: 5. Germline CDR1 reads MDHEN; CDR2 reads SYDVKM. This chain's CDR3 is CASSRTGVGGYTF. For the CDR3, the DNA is TGTGCCAGCAGTCGGACAGGGGTCGGTGGCTACACCTTC.

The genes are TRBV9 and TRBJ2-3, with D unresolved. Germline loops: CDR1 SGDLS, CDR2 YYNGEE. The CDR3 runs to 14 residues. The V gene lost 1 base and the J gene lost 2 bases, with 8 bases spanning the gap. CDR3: CASSVRTNTDTQYF. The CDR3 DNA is TGTGCCAGCAGCGTAAGAACTAACACAGATACGCAGTATTTT.

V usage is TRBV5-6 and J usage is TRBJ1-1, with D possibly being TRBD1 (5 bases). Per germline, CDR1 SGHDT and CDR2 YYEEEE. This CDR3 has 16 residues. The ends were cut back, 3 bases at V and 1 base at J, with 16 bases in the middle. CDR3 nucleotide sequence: TGTGCCAGCAGCTCCTTCCCCGGGACGGGGAACACTGAAGCTTTCTTT. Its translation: CASSSFPGTGNTEAFF.

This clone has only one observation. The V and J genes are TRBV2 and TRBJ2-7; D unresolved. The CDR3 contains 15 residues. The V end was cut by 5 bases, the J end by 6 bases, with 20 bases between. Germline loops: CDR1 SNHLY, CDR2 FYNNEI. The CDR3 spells CASSKTSTGRGEQYF. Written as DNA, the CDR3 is TGTGCCAGCAGTAAAACCTCAACTGGGCGCGGCGAGCAGTACTTC.

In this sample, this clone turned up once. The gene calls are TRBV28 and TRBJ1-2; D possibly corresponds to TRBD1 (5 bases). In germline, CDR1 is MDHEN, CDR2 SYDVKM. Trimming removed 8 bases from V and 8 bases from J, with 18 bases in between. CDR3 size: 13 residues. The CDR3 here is CASQLRSSGGYTF. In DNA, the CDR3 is TGTGCCAGCCAGCTCAGATCCTCAGGGGGCTACACCTTC.

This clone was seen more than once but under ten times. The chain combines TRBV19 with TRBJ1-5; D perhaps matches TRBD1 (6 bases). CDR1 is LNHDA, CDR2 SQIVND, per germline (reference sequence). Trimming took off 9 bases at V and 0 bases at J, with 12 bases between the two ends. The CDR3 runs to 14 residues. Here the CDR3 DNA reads TGTGCCAGCGGGACACTATATAGCAATCAGCCCCAGCATTTT. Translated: CASGTLYSNQPQHF.

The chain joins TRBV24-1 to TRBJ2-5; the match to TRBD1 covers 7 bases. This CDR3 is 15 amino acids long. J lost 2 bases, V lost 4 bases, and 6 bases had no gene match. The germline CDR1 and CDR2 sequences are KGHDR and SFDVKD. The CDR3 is CATSELWDSQETQYF. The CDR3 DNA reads TGTGCCACCAGTGAACTCTGGGACAGTCAAGAGACCCAGTACTTC.

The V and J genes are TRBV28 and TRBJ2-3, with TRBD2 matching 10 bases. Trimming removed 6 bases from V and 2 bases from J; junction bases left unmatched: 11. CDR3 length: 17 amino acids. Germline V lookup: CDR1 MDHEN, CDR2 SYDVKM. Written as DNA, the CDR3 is TGTGCCAGCAGCCCCCGGGTACTAGCGGGACTCACAGATACGCAGTATTTT. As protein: CASSPRVLAGLTDTQYF.

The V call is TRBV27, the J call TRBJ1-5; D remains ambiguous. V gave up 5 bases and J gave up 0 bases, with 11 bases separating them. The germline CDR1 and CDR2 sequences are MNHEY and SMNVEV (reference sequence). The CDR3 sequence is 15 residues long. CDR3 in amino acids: CASSTYSPSNQPQHF. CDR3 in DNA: TGTGCCAGCAGTACTTACTCTCCTAGCAATCAGCCCCAGCATTTT.

The CDR3 loop is CASSFMGRNTEAFF. The CDR3 DNA follows: TGCGCCAGCAGCTTCATGGGGCGAAACACTGAAGCTTTCTTT. The rearrangement joins TRBV5-1 to TRBJ1-1; weak D call: TRBD1 (5 bases). This CDR3 is built from 14 residues. Trimming pared 2 bases from V and 2 bases from J, leaving 10 bases between. In germline, CDR1 is SGHRS, CDR2 YFSETQ.

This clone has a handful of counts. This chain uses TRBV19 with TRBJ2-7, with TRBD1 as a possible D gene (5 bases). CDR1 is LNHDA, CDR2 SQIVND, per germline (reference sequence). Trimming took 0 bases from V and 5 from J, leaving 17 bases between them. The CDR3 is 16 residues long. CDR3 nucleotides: TGTGCCAGTAGTATAGAGCTTCAGGGCTCAGGGAACGAGCAGTACTTC. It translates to CASSIELQGSGNEQYF.

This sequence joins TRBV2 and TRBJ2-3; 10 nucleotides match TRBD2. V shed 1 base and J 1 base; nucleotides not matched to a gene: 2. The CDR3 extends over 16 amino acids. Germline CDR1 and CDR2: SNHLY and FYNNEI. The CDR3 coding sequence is TGTGCCAGCAGTGAAGGAGGGACTAGCGGCACAGATACGCAGTATTTT. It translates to CASSEGGTSGTDTQYF.

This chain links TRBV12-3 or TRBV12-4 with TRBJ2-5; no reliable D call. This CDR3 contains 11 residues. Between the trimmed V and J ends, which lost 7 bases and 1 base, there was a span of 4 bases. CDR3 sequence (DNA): TGTGCCAGCACCTCCCAAGAGACCCAGTACTTC. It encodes CASTSQETQYF.

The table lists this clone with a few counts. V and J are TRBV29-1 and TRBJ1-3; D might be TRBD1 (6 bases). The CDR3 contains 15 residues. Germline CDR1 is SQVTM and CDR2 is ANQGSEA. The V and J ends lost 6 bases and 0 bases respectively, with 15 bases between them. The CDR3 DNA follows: TGCAGCGTGCGGGACAACCAGGTCTCTGGAAACACCATATATTTT. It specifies CSVRDNQVSGNTIYF.

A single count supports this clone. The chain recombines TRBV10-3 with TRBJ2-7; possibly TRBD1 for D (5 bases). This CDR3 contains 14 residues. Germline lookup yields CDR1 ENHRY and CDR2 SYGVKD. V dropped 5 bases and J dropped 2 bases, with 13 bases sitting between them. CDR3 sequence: CAISRARDTYEQYF. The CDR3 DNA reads TGTGCCATCAGTCGGGCCAGGGATACCTACGAGCAGTACTTC.

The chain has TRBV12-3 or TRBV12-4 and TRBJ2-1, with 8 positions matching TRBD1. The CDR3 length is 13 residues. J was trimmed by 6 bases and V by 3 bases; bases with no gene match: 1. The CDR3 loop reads CASSLGQVNEQFF. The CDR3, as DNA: TGTGCCAGCAGTTTGGGACAGGTCAATGAGCAGTTCTTC.

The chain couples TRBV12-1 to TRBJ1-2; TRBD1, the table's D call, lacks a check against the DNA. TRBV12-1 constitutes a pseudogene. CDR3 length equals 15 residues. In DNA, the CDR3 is TGTGCCAGCAGCTTTGAGCGCAGGGTCATTCGTGGCTACACCTTC. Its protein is CASSFERRVIRGYTF.

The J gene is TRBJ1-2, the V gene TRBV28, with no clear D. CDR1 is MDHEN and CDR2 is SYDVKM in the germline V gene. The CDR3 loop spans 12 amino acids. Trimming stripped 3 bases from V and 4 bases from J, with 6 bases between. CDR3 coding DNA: TGTGCCAGCAGTTTGGGAGGCTATGGCTACACCTTC. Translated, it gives CASSLGGYGYTF.

CDR3 nucleotide sequence: TGTGCCAGCAGCGTGACTAGCGGGAGTTGGGAGACCCAGTACTTC. Protein sequence: CASSVTSGSWETQYF. The chain employs TRBV7-8 and TRBJ2-5; 12 nucleotides line up with TRBD2. With 5 bases clipped from V and 5 bases from J, the junction kept 6 bases outside the gene matches. CDR1 and CDR2 from the germline V gene are SGHVS and FQNEAQ. CDR3 size: 15 residues.

CDR3 coding DNA: TGTGCCAGTAGTAATCCCGGGACAGGGAGAGATACGCAGTATTTT. Translated, it gives CASSNPGTGRDTQYF. The genes are TRBV19 and TRBJ2-3; 9 nucleotides line up with TRBD1. This CDR3 spans 15 amino acids. V trimming: 4 bases; J trimming: 5 bases; junction bases outside the gene matches: 7. CDR1 is LNHDA and CDR2 is SQIVND in the germline V gene (reference sequence).

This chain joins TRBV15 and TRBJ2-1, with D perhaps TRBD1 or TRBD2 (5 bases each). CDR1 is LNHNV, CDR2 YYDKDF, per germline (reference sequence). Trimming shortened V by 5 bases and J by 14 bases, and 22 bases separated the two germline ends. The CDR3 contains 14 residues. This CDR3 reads CATSEGRGWGLEFF. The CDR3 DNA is TGTGCCACCAGCGAGGGACGGGGTTGGGGTTTGGAGTTCTTC. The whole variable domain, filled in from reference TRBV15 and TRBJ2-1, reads DAMVIQNPRYQVTQFGKPVTLSCSQTLNHNVMYWYQQKSSQAPKLLFHYYDKDFNNEADTPDNFQSRRPNTSFCFLDIRSPGLGDTAMYLCATSEGRGWGLEFFGPGTRLTVL.

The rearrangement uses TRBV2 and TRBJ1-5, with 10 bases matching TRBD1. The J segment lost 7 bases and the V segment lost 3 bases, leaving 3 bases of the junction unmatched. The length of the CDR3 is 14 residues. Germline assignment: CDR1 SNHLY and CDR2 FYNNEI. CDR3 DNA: TGTGCCAGCAGTGATGGGACAGGGGTCCAGCCCCAGCATTTT. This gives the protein CASSDGTGVQPQHF. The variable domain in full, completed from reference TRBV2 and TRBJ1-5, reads EPEVTQTPSHQVTQMGQEVILRCVPISNHLYFYWYRQILGQKVEFLVSFYNNEISEKSEIFDDQFSVERPDGSNFTLKIRSTKLEDSAMYFCASSDGTGVQPQHFGDGTRLSIL.

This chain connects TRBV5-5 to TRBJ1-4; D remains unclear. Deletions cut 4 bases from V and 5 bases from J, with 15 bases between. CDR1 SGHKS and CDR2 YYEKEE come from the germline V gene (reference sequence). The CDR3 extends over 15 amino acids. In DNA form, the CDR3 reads TGTGCCAGCAGCGTCCAAGGGCAATGGAATGAAAAACTGTTTTTT. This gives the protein CASSVQGQWNEKLFF.